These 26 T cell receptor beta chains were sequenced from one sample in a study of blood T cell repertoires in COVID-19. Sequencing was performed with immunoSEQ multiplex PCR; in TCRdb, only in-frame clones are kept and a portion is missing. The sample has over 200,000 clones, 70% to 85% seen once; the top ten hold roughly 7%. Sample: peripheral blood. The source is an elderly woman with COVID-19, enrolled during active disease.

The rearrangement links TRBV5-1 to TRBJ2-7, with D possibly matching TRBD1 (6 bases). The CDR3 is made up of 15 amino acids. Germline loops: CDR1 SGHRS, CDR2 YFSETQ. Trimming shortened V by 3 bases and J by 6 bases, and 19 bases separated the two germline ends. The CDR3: CASSYRDSTIVEQYF. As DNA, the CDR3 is TGCGCCAGCAGCTACAGGGATTCAACTATTGTCGAGCAGTACTTC.

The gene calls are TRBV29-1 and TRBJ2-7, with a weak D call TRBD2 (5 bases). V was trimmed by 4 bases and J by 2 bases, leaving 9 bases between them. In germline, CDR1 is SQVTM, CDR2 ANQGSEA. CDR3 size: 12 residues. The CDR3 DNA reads TGCAGCGTTGGCGGGCCGACCTACGAGCAGTACTTC. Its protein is CSVGGPTYEQYF.

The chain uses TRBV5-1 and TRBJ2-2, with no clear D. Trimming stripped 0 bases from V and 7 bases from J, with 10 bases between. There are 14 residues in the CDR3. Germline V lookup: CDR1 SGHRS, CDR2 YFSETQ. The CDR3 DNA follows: TGCGCCAGCAGCTTGGTACAATCTCACGGGGAGCTGTTTTTT. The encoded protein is CASSLVQSHGELFF.

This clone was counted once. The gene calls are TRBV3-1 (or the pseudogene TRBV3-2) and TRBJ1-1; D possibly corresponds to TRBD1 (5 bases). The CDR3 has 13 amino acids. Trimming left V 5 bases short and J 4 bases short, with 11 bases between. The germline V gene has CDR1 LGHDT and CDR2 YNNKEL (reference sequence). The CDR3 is CASSSSQGTEAFF. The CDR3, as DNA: TGTGCCAGCAGCTCGTCCCAGGGCACTGAAGCTTTCTTT.

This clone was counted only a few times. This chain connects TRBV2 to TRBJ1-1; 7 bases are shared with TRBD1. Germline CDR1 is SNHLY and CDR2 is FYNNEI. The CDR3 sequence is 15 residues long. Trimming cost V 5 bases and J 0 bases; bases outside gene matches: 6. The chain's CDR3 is CASSRQGRMNTEAFF. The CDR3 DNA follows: TGTGCCAGCAGTCGACAGGGTCGGATGAACACTGAAGCTTTCTTT.

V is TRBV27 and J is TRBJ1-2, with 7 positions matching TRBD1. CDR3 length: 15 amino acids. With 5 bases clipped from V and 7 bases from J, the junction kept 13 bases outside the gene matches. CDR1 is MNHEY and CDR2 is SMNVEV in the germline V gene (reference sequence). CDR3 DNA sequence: TGTGCCAGCAGTCCCCGACAGGGTTGGGTCGGTGGCTACACCTTC. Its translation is CASSPRQGWVGGYTF.

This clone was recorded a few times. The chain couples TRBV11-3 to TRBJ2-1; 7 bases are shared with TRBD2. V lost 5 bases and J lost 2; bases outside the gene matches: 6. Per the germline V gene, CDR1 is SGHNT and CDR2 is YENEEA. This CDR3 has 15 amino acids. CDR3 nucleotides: TGTGCCAGCAGCATCGGGGGGTCGGCCTACAATGAGCAGTTCTTC. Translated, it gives CASSIGGSAYNEQFF.

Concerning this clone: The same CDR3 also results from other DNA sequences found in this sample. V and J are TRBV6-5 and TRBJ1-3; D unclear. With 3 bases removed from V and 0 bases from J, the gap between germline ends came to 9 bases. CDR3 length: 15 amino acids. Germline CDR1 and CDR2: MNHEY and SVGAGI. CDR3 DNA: TGTGCCAGCAGTTATTCCGGGAGCTCTGGAAACACCATATATTTT. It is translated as CASSYSGSSGNTIYF.

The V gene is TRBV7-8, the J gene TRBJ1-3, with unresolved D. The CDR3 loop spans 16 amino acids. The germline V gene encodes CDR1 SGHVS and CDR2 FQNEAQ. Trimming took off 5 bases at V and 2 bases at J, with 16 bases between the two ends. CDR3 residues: CASSPLAGPPGNTIYF. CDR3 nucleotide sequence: TGTGCCAGCAGCCCGCTCGCGGGTCCCCCTGGAAACACCATATATTTT.

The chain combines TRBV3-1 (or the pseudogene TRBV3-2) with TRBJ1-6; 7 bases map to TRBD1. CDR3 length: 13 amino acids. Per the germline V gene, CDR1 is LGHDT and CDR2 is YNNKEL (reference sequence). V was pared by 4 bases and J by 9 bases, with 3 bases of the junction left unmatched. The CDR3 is CASSLQGGSPLHF. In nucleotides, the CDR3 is TGTGCCAGCAGCCTCCAGGGGGGTTCACCCCTCCACTTT.

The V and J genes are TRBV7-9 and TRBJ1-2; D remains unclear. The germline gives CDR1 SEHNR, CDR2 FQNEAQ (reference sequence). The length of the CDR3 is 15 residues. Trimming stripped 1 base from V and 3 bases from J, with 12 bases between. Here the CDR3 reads CASSLGPTGDYGYTF. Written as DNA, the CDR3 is TGTGCCAGCAGCTTAGGACCCACCGGGGACTATGGCTACACCTTC.

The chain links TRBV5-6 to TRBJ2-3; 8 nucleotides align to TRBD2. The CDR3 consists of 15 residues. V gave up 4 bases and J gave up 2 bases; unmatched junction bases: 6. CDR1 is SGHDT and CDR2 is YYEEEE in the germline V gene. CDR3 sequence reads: CASSLPGGNTDTQYF. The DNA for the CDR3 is TGTGCCAGCAGCCTCCCGGGGGGGAACACAGATACGCAGTATTTT.

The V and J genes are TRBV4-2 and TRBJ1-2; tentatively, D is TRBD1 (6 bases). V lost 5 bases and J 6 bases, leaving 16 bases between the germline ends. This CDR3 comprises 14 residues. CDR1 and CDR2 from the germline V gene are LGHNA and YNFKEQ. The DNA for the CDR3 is TGTGCCAGCAGCTTATCCGGGGGGGGCAATGGCTACACCTTC. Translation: CASSLSGGGNGYTF.

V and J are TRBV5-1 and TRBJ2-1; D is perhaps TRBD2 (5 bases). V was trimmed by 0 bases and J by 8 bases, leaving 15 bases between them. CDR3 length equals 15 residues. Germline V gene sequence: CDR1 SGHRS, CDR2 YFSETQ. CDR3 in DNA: TGCGCCAGCAGCTTGGTTCAGGCCGGGCGGGATGAGCAGTTCTTC. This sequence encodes CASSLVQAGRDEQFF. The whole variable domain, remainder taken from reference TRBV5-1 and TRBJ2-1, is KAGVTQTPRYLIKTRGQQVTLSCSPISGHRSVSWYQQTPGQGLQFLFEYFSETQRNKGNFPGRFSGRQFSNSRSEMNVSTLELGDSALYLCASSLVQAGRDEQFFGPGTRLTVL.

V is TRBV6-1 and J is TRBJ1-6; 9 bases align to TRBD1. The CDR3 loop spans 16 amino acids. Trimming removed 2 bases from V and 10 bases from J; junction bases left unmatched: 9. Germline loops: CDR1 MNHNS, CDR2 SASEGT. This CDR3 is CASSEPQDRGKSPLHF. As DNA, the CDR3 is TGTGCCAGCAGTGAACCGCAGGACAGGGGTAAATCACCCCTCCACTTT.

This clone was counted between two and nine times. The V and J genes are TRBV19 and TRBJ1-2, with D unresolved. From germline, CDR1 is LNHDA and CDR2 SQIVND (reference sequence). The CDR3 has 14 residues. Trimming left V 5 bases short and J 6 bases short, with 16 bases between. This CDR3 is CASSDPPGRHGYTF. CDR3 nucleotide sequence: TGTGCCAGTAGTGACCCCCCCGGGAGACATGGCTACACCTTC.

The CDR3 is CASSDLDRRTGYTF. As DNA, the CDR3 is TGTGCCAGCAGCGACCTGGACAGGAGGACCGGCTACACCTTC. The chain links TRBV9 to TRBJ1-2; 7 positions agree with TRBD1. This CDR3 has 14 residues. CDR1 SGDLS and CDR2 YYNGEE come from the germline V gene. V was pared by 3 bases and J by 8 bases, with 10 bases of the junction left unmatched.

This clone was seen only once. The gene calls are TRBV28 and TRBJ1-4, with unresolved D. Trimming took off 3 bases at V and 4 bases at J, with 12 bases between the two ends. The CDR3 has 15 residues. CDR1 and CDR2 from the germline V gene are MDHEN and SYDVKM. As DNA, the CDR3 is TGTGCCAGCAGTTTGCTGACGGCGGGTAATGAAAAACTGTTTTTT. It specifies CASSLLTAGNEKLFF.

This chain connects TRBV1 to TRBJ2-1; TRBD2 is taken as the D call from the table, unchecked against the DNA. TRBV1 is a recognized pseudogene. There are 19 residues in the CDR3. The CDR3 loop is CTSSQDPLPGSSGKNEQFF. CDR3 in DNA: TGCACCAGCAGCCAAGACCCCCTCCCCGGGTCTAGCGGGAAGAATGAGCAGTTCTTC.

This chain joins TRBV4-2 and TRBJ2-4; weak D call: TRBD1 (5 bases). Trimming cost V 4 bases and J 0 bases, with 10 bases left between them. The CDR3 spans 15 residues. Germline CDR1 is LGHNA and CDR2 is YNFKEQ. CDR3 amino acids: CASSLDSLAKNIQYF. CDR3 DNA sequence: TGTGCCAGCAGCCTTGACAGCCTAGCCAAAAACATTCAGTACTTC.

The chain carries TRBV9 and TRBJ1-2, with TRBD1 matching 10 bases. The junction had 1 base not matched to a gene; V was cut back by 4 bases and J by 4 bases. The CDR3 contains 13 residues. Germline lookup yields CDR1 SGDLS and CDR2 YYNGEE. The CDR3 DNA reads TGTGCCAGCAGCCGGGACAGGGGCTATGGCTACACCTTC. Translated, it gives CASSRDRGYGYTF.

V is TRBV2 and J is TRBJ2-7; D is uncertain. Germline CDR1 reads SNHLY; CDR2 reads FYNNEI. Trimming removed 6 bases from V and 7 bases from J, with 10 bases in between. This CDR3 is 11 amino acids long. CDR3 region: CASSPAREQYF. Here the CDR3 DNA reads TGTGCCAGCAGCCCTGCGAGGGAGCAGTACTTC.

This chain's CDR3 is CASSQEQGVYNSPLHF. DNA of the CDR3: TGTGCCAGCAGCCAAGAACAGGGGGTCTATAATTCACCCCTCCACTTT. The chain has TRBV3-1 (or the pseudogene TRBV3-2) and TRBJ1-6; 8 nucleotides agree with TRBD1. Germline CDR1 is LGHDT and CDR2 is YNNKEL (reference sequence). The trim removed 0 bases at V and 3 bases at J, leaving 1 base unmatched. CDR3 size: 16 residues.

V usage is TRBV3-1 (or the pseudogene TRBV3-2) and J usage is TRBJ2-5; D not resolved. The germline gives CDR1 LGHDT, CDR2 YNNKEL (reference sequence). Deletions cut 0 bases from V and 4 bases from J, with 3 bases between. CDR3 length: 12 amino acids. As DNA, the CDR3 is TGTGCCAGCAGCCAAGACGTAGAGACCCAGTACTTC. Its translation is CASSQDVETQYF.

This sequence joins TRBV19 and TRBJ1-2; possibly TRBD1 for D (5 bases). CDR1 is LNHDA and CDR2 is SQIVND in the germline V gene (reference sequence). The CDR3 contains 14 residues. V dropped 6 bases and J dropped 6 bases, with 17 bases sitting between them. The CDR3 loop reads CASRAWEGIHGYTF. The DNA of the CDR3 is TGTGCCAGTAGAGCCTGGGAGGGGATCCATGGCTACACCTTC. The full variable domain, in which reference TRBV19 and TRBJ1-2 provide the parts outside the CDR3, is DGGITQSPKYLFRKEGQNVTLSCEQNLNHDAMYWYRQDPGQGLRLIYYSQIVNDFQKGDIAEGYSVSREKKESFPLTVTSAQKNPTAFYLCASRAWEGIHGYTFGSGTRLTVV.

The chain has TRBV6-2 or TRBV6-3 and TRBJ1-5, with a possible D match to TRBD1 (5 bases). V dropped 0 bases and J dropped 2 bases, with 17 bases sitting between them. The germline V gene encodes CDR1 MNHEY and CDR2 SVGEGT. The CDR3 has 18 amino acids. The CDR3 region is CASSYSFGGVEGNQPQHF. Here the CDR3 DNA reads TGTGCCAGCAGTTACTCCTTCGGGGGGGTGGAGGGCAATCAGCCCCAGCATTTT.